This TCR beta chain stems from a study of T cell repertoires in cytomegalovirus infection. Study-level background: Both a matching HLA type and CMV infection were indicated by public TCR beta signatures. Study-level findings and limits: CMV-specific TCR beta clonotypes restricted by HLA-C were the ones dominating the ex vivo response. Summed frequency of public TCR beta families distinguished CMV carriers with the relevant HLA.

There are a few counts of this clonotype. Antigen unknown. TCRdb re-called the reads through MiXCR, storing one row per CDR3 protein. The sample consists of about 360,000 distinct CDR3 sequences, approximately 18% of them appearing once. V was pared by 5 bases and J by 9 bases, with 10 bases of the junction left unmatched. CDR1 is SGHAT and CDR2 is FQNNGV in the germline V gene. The CDR3 is 15 residues long. Specimen: PBMCs. The V call is TRBV11-2, the J call TRBJ2-1, with TRBD2 matching 10 bases. The sequence came from a human donor in good health (CMV status not recorded). Some clones in this sample may be carry-over from other donors' samples. CDR3 nucleotide sequence: TGTGCCAGCAGCCTCCTAGCGGGAGTCGGTTTTGAGCAGTTCTTC. This translates into CASSLLAGVGFEQFF.